The next 11 T cell receptor beta chains were all read from a single sample in a study of CD8 T cells in Susac syndrome. RNA amounts of about 0.5 to 1 ug underwent reverse transcription with random hexamers. TCRdb reprocessed the immunoSEQ multiplex PCR reads via MiXCR and lists one record per CDR3 protein. Of over 200,000 distinct CDR3 sequences in the sample, roughly 94% were seen once. Sequencing was carried out using CD4+ T cells from PBMCs. The receptors shown here come from a human donor with multiple sclerosis.

The chain couples TRBV27 to TRBJ2-1; 13 bases match TRBD2. The CDR3 extends over 16 amino acids. CDR1 is MNHEY, CDR2 SMNVEV, per germline (reference sequence). The V segment lost 4 bases and the J segment 3 bases; nucleotides outside the gene matches: 3. The CDR3 region is CASSSGLAGNYNEQFF. The CDR3 nucleotides are TGTGCCAGCAGTTCGGGACTAGCGGGGAACTACAATGAGCAGTTCTTC.

The chain couples TRBV7-2 to TRBJ2-7; no reliable D call. Germline V gene data show CDR1 as SGHTA and CDR2 as FQGNSA. V lost 5 bases, J lost 8 bases, and 13 bases lay in between. The CDR3 extends over 12 amino acids. CDR3 in DNA: TGTGCCAGCAGCCTGAAGGTCTCCCAGCAGTACTTC. Translating it yields CASSLKVSQQYF.

CDR3 sequence (DNA): TGTGCCAGCAGCACTGGACAGGGGAAAGAGACCCAGTACTTC. Protein: CASSTGQGKETQYF. The chain combines TRBV7-9 with TRBJ2-5, with 9 bases fitting TRBD1. Germline trimming cut 5 bases from V and 3 bases from J; bases unmatched to any gene: 4. This CDR3 is 14 amino acids long. Germline V lookup: CDR1 SEHNR, CDR2 FQNEAQ (reference sequence). The full variable domain, its missing parts supplied by reference TRBV7-9 and TRBJ2-5, is DTGVSQNPRHKITKRGQNVTFRCDPISEHNRLYWYRQTLGQGPEFLTYFQNEAQLEKSRLLSDRFSAERPKGSFSTLEIQRTEQGDSAMYLCASSTGQGKETQYFGPGTRLLVL.

The chain employs TRBV6-6 and TRBJ2-7; 9 bases are shared with TRBD1. With 2 bases clipped from V and 4 bases from J, the junction kept 3 bases outside the gene matches. This CDR3 has 14 residues. The germline CDR1 and CDR2 sequences are MNHNY and SVGAGI (reference sequence). This chain's CDR3 is CASSYRDREYEQYV. DNA of the CDR3: TGTGCCAGCAGTTACCGGGACAGGGAATACGAGCAGTACGTC.

The rearrangement links TRBV30 to TRBJ2-3; D not certain. Germline V gene lookup returns CDR1 GTSNPN and CDR2 SVGIG (reference sequence). Trimming took off 0 bases at V and 0 bases at J, with 4 bases between the two ends. The CDR3 spans 13 residues. The CDR3 protein is CAWSVASTDTQYF. The CDR3 DNA sequence: TGTGCCTGGAGTGTCGCCAGCACAGATACGCAGTATTTT.

This chain links TRBV3-1 with TRBJ1-1; no clear D. V dropped 5 bases and J dropped 7 bases, with 17 bases sitting between them. The germline V gene encodes CDR1 LGHDT and CDR2 YNNKEL (reference sequence). The CDR3 spans 14 residues. DNA of the CDR3: TGTGCCAGCAGCTTTACGTCCGGGAAGAGTGAAGCTTTCTTT. Its protein is CASSFTSGKSEAFF.

This clonotype was picked up one time. The V call is TRBV29-1, the J call TRBJ2-1; 10 nucleotides align to TRBD1. The V and J ends lost 8 bases and 7 bases, in that order; junction bases with no gene match: 8. The CDR3 runs 13 residues. Germline values: CDR1 SQVTM, CDR2 ANQGSEA. The CDR3 spells CSLRQGAANEQFF. The CDR3, as DNA: TGCAGCCTTAGACAGGGGGCAGCGAATGAGCAGTTCTTC.

The chain recombines TRBV12-3 or TRBV12-4 with TRBJ2-7; D not certain. CDR3 length: 15 amino acids. V lost 1 base and J 0 bases, leaving 10 bases between the germline ends. CDR3: CASSLGRGYSYEQYV. Written as DNA, the CDR3 is TGTGCCAGCAGTTTAGGCCGCGGATACTCCTACGAGCAGTACGTC.

The chain recombines TRBV19 with TRBJ2-5; D is tentatively TRBD1 or TRBD2 (5 bases each). The germline V gene has CDR1 LNHDA and CDR2 SQIVND (reference sequence). This CDR3 spans 16 amino acids. V was trimmed by 6 bases and J by 4 bases, leaving 21 bases between them. CDR3 sequence (DNA): TGTGCCAGTAGCCTCCACAGGCCGGAGGCGGGAGAGACCCAGTACTTC. This translates into CASSLHRPEAGETQYF.

The chain uses TRBV10-3 and TRBJ2-5; 7 nucleotides match TRBD1. The CDR3 consists of 14 residues. Per the germline V gene, CDR1 is ENHRY and CDR2 is SYGVKD. Trimming removed 5 bases from V and 7 bases from J; junction bases left unmatched: 10. CDR3 nucleotides: TGTGCCATCAGTCACGGACAGGACGAGCGGACCCAGTACTTC. It yields the protein CAISHGQDERTQYF.

The CDR3 nucleotides are TGCGCCAGCAGCCGTCTTAGGGGTCAGCCCCAGCATTTT. Protein: CASSRLRGQPQHF. This chain connects TRBV4-1 to TRBJ1-5, with a possible D match to TRBD1 (5 bases). This CDR3 has 13 residues. Trimming removed 4 bases at V and 6 bases at J, with 10 bases between. Germline loops: CDR1 MGHRA, CDR2 YSYEKL.